Listed below are T cell receptor beta chains from one sample, sequenced in a study of T cells in Graves' hyperthyroidism and ophthalmopathy. TCRdb redid the calling of the multiplex PCR reads with MiXCR, one entry per CDR3 protein. The table shows about 560,000 distinct CDR3 sequences, with about a sixth occurring only once. Input material: blood. The receptors were sampled from a woman aged 18-29 years with Graves' hyperthyroidism. Each CDR3 is given with its conserved first and last residue. The order of the fields is J gene, V gene, D gene, clone size, CDR3 protein, CDR3 DNA. D genes are given only for firm matches. Clone size, where shown, is once, few, many, or a class for clones that have expanded.

j_call: TRBJ2-7; v_call: TRBV25-1; d_call: NA; clone_size: NA; cdr3_aa: CASGASYEQYF; cdr3_nt: TGTGCCAGCGGAGCATCCTACGAGCAGTACTTC
j_call: TRBJ2-3; v_call: TRBV11-1; d_call: NA; clone_size: NA; cdr3_aa: CASSLSVRDTQYF; cdr3_nt: TGTGCCAGCAGCTTAAGTGTCCGAGATACGCAGTATTTT
j_call: TRBJ1-6; v_call: TRBV19; d_call: NA; clone_size: NA; cdr3_aa: CASSVGTAYNSPLHF; cdr3_nt: TGTGCCAGTAGTGTCGGGACGGCGTATAATTCACCCCTCCACTTT
j_call: TRBJ1-4; v_call: TRBV7-9; d_call: TRBD1; clone_size: NA; cdr3_aa: CASSPDRGRGNEKLFF; cdr3_nt: TGTGCCAGCAGCCCCGACAGGGGGCGTGGTAATGAAAAACTGTTTTTT
j_call: TRBJ2-7; v_call: TRBV12-5; d_call: NA; clone_size: many; cdr3_aa: CASATGQGYEQYF; cdr3_nt: TGTGCTAGTGCCACGGGGCAGGGGTACGAGCAGTACTTC
j_call: TRBJ2-5; v_call: TRBV9; d_call: NA; clone_size: NA; cdr3_aa: CASSVRDNQETQYF; cdr3_nt: TGTGCCAGCAGCGTCAGGGACAACCAAGAGACCCAGTACTTC
j_call: TRBJ1-2; v_call: TRBV29-1; d_call: NA; clone_size: NA; cdr3_aa: CSVDQGGRWGYTF; cdr3_nt: TGCAGCGTTGATCAGGGTGGAAGATGGGGCTACACCTTC
j_call: TRBJ2-4; v_call: TRBV11-3; d_call: NA; clone_size: many; cdr3_aa: CASSLDDTAKNIQYF; cdr3_nt: TGTGCCAGCAGCTTAGATGATACGGCCAAAAACATTCAGTACTTC
j_call: TRBJ2-4; v_call: TRBV2; d_call: NA; clone_size: many; cdr3_aa: CASAASPLAKNIQYF; cdr3_nt: TGTGCCAGCGCAGCTAGCCCCTTAGCCAAAAACATTCAGTACTTC
j_call: TRBJ2-3; v_call: TRBV27; d_call: TRBD2; clone_size: many; cdr3_aa: CASSPNPSGPPTDTQYF; cdr3_nt: TGTGCCAGCAGTCCGAACCCTAGCGGGCCCCCCACAGATACGCAGTATTTT
j_call: TRBJ1-1; v_call: TRBV6-1; d_call: NA; clone_size: few; cdr3_aa: CASTPRWRSNTEAFF; cdr3_nt: TGTGCCAGCACCCCCCGGTGGAGGTCGAACACTGAAGCTTTCTTT
j_call: TRBJ2-7; v_call: TRBV11-3; d_call: NA; clone_size: once; cdr3_aa: CASSLGYRIGEQCF; cdr3_nt: TGTGCCAGCAGCTTAGGATACAGGATTGGCGAGCAGTGCTTC
j_call: TRBJ2-4; v_call: TRBV7-2; d_call: TRBD2; clone_size: NA; cdr3_aa: CASSLASGSIKNIQYF; cdr3_nt: TGTGCCAGCAGCTTAGCTAGCGGGAGTATCAAAAACATTCAGTACTTC
j_call: TRBJ2-1; v_call: TRBV25-1; d_call: TRBD2; clone_size: NA; cdr3_aa: CASSDASGSHEQFF; cdr3_nt: TGTGCCAGCAGTGATGCTAGCGGGAGCCATGAGCAGTTCTTC
j_call: TRBJ1-5; v_call: TRBV5-1; d_call: TRBD1; clone_size: few; cdr3_aa: CASSYGTGSNQPQHF; cdr3_nt: TGCGCCAGCAGCTACGGGACAGGATCAAATCAGCCCCAGCATTTT
j_call: TRBJ2-3; v_call: TRBV5-6; d_call: TRBD1; clone_size: many; cdr3_aa: CASSSATGGARDTQYF; cdr3_nt: TGTGCCAGCAGCTCTGCAACAGGGGGCGCTAGGGATACGCAGTATTTT
j_call: TRBJ1-1; v_call: TRBV5-4; d_call: NA; clone_size: many; cdr3_aa: CASKPQGWNTEAFF; cdr3_nt: TGTGCCAGCAAACCTCAGGGCTGGAACACTGAAGCTTTCTTT
j_call: TRBJ2-7; v_call: TRBV19; d_call: NA; clone_size: NA; cdr3_aa: CASSMSAGPHEQYF; cdr3_nt: TGTGCCAGTAGTATGTCGGCAGGTCCCCACGAGCAGTACTTC
j_call: TRBJ1-4; v_call: TRBV28; d_call: TRBD1; clone_size: few; cdr3_aa: CASRDREATNEKLFF; cdr3_nt: TGTGCCAGCCGGGACAGGGAGGCAACTAATGAAAAACTGTTTTTT
j_call: TRBJ1-2; v_call: TRBV12-3/TRBV12-4; d_call: TRBD1; clone_size: NA; cdr3_aa: CAIVGQGFYGYTF; cdr3_nt: TGTGCCATCGTCGGACAGGGGTTCTATGGCTACACCTTC
j_call: TRBJ2-1; v_call: TRBV19; d_call: TRBD2; clone_size: NA; cdr3_aa: CASRLAGDLYNEQFF; cdr3_nt: TGTGCCAGTAGGTTAGCGGGAGACCTCTACAATGAGCAGTTCTTC
j_call: TRBJ1-2; v_call: TRBV6-2/TRBV6-3; d_call: TRBD1; clone_size: NA; cdr3_aa: CAHGGQGRYGYTF; cdr3_nt: TGTGCCCACGGCGGACAGGGAAGATATGGCTACACCTTC
j_call: TRBJ2-7; v_call: TRBV12-3/TRBV12-4; d_call: TRBD2; clone_size: NA; cdr3_aa: CASSVAGFSYEQYF; cdr3_nt: TGTGCCAGCAGTGTAGCGGGGTTCTCCTACGAGCAGTACTTC
j_call: TRBJ2-7; v_call: TRBV6-1; d_call: NA; clone_size: few; cdr3_aa: CASRDTLYEQYF; cdr3_nt: TGTGCCAGCAGGGACACACTATACGAGCAGTACTTC
j_call: TRBJ2-2; v_call: TRBV28; d_call: NA; clone_size: few; cdr3_aa: CASSGQNTGELFF; cdr3_nt: TGTGCCAGCAGTGGACAGAACACCGGGGAGCTGTTTTTT
j_call: TRBJ2-7; v_call: TRBV29-1; d_call: NA; clone_size: NA; cdr3_aa: CSVATGTTSSYEQYF; cdr3_nt: TGCAGCGTTGCGACCGGGACGACCAGCTCCTACGAGCAGTACTTC
j_call: TRBJ2-3; v_call: TRBV12-3/TRBV12-4; d_call: TRBD2; clone_size: many; cdr3_aa: CASRGFAGVSTDTQYF; cdr3_nt: TGTGCCAGCAGGGGTTTCGCGGGGGTGAGCACAGATACGCAGTATTTT
j_call: TRBJ1-5; v_call: TRBV20-1; d_call: NA; clone_size: NA; cdr3_aa: CSARLPGSSNQPQHF; cdr3_nt: TGCAGTGCTAGACTGCCCGGGTCTAGCAATCAGCCCCAGCATTTT
j_call: TRBJ2-3; v_call: TRBV7-2; d_call: TRBD2; clone_size: many; cdr3_aa: CASSPPGLAGVDTQYF; cdr3_nt: TGTGCCAGCAGCCCACCGGGACTAGCGGGAGTTGATACGCAGTATTTT